This passage covers 8 T cell receptor beta chains from one sample sequenced in a study of blood T cells in healthy people across ages. For the second PCR, which ran for about 6 to 11 cycles, a sample-barcoded 5' primer and a J-beta primer mix were used. TCRdb reprocessed the 5' RACE reads with MiXCR, giving one entry per CDR3 protein. The sample includes roughly 730,000 distinct CDR3 sequences, more than 55% of them seen just once. Material for sequencing was blood. The receptors were sampled from a man aged 40-50 years in good health.

The CDR3: CSVAAGTVYEQYF. Written as DNA, the CDR3 is TGCAGCGTCGCCGCCGGGACAGTCTACGAGCAGTACTTC. The chain carries TRBV29-1 and TRBJ2-7; 7 nucleotides match TRBD1. This CDR3 has 13 amino acids. V shed 6 bases, J shed 3 bases, and the junction held 8 bases outside the gene matches. The germline V gene has CDR1 SQVTM and CDR2 ANQGSEA.

This rearrangement joins TRBV13 to TRBJ1-5; D perhaps matches TRBD1 (6 bases). V lost 1 base, J lost 6 bases, and 7 bases lay in between. The CDR3 spans 13 residues. Per germline, CDR1 PRHDT and CDR2 FYEKMQ (reference sequence). In DNA form, the CDR3 reads TGTGCCAGCAGCTTAGACAGGGCTCAGCCCCAGCATTTT. Its translation: CASSLDRAQPQHF.

The V gene is TRBV7-2, the J gene TRBJ1-6, with D unclear. V lost 5 bases, J lost 9 bases, and 11 bases lay in between. CDR3 length: 13 amino acids. Germline V gives CDR1 SGHTA, CDR2 FQGNSA. The CDR3 DNA reads as TGTGCCAGCAGCGACTTCCGGGGTTCACCCCTCCACTTT. It codes for CASSDFRGSPLHF.

The CDR3 here is CASSAGTSGSVRTDTQYF. CDR3 DNA: TGTGCCAGCAGCGCAGGGACTAGCGGGAGTGTACGCACAGATACGCAGTATTTT. The V and J genes are TRBV9 and TRBJ2-3, with 14 bases aligning to TRBD2. V was pared by 3 bases and J by 1 base, with 7 bases of the junction left unmatched. Germline CDR1 SGDLS, CDR2 YYNGEE. CDR3 length: 18 residues. The full variable domain, completed using reference TRBV9 and TRBJ2-3, is DSGVTQTPKHLITATGQRVTLRCSPRSGDLSVYWYQQSLDQGLQFLIQYYNGEERAKGNILERFSAQQFPDLHSELNLSSLELGDSALYFCASSAGTSGSVRTDTQYFGPGTRLTVL.

CDR3 nucleotide sequence: TGTGCCAGCTCAGACAGGGCGGCTCAGCCCCAGCATTTT. Encoded protein: CASSDRAAQPQHF. The chain recombines TRBV6-1 with TRBJ1-5, with TRBD1 matching 7 bases. There are 13 residues in the CDR3. Germline values: CDR1 MNHNS, CDR2 SASEGT. The ends lost 8 bases at V and 6 bases at J; junction bases unmatched: 7.

V is TRBV4-3 and J is TRBJ2-1; TRBD2 matches at 9 bases. V was clipped by 0 bases and J by 7 bases; unmatched bases: 7. The germline gives CDR1 LGHNA, CDR2 YSLEER. The CDR3 is made up of 16 amino acids. Here the CDR3 DNA reads TGCGCCAGCAGCCAAGATAAGTCTAGCGGGATTAATGAGCAGTTCTTC. This gives the protein CASSQDKSSGINEQFF.

CDR3 sequence: CASSLLDRYTF. In nucleotides, the CDR3 is TGTGCCAGCAGCTTACTGGATCGCTACACCTTC. The chain recombines TRBV7-9 with TRBJ1-2; D not certain. Germline CDR1 SEHNR, CDR2 FQNEAQ (reference sequence). The CDR3 loop spans 11 amino acids. Trimming pared 2 bases from V and 9 bases from J, leaving 7 bases between.

V usage is TRBV24-1 and J usage is TRBJ2-3; D call uncertain. CDR1 is KGHDR, CDR2 SFDVKD, per germline. CDR3 length equals 14 residues. V shed 1 base and J shed 6 bases, with 10 bases lying between them. This CDR3 reads CATSDLDVPDTQYF. Written as DNA, the CDR3 is TGTGCCACCAGTGATTTAGACGTCCCGGATACGCAGTATTTT.